The 5 T cell receptor beta chains presented below share a single source sample, sequenced in a study of radiation and T cells in renal cell carcinoma. TCRdb's copy holds only in-frame clones and misses some; the assay was immunoSEQ multiplex PCR. The sample has tens of thousands of clones, just over 75% seen once. The time point is: blood 2 weeks post-SBRT. Treatment described: 15 Gy SBRT to primary tumor, nephrectomy 4 weeks later. Sequenced here: blood, sampled from a patient whose treatment included radiotherapy and nephrectomy. The receptor set was obtained from a man between 60 and 75 years old with renal cell carcinoma.

This clone was seen only a few times. This chain links TRBV4-3 with TRBJ2-7, with D unresolved. CDR1 is LGHNA, CDR2 YSLEER, per germline. V lost 0 bases, J lost 7 bases, and 16 bases lay in between. This CDR3 is built from 15 residues. CDR3 amino acids: CASSQDLVIRKEQYF. CDR3 in DNA: TGCGCCAGCAGCCAAGATTTAGTTATAAGGAAGGAGCAGTACTTC.

This rearrangement joins TRBV7-2 to TRBJ1-4; 8 bases agree with TRBD1. In germline, CDR1 is SGHTA, CDR2 FQGNSA. V gave up 6 bases and J gave up 5 bases; unmatched junction bases: 5. CDR3 length: 14 amino acids. As DNA, the CDR3 is TGTGCCAGCAGTTTTGGACAGGGAAATGAAAAACTGTTTTTT. Protein: CASSFGQGNEKLFF.

The count of this clone is one. This chain links TRBV6-1 with TRBJ2-7; D gene unclear. The length of the CDR3 is 14 residues. V was pared by 6 bases and J by 3 bases, with 15 bases between. The germline gives CDR1 MNHNS, CDR2 SASEGT. CDR3 amino acids: CASRDPVRNYEQYV. The CDR3 DNA reads TGTGCCAGCAGAGACCCAGTTAGAAACTACGAGCAGTACGTC.

The chain has TRBV19 and TRBJ1-4; TRBD1 matches at 7 bases. Germline CDR1 LNHDA, CDR2 SQIVND (reference sequence). With V trimmed by 5 bases and J by 10 bases, 10 bases remained unmatched. This CDR3 spans 14 amino acids. The CDR3 sequence is CASSPTGEFGKLFF. The CDR3 DNA sequence: TGTGCCAGTAGTCCAACAGGGGAATTTGGAAAACTGTTTTTT.

This clone has more than one count but fewer than ten. This chain uses TRBV11-2 with TRBJ2-5, with no clear D. Germline V gene lookup returns CDR1 SGHAT and CDR2 FQNNGV. The CDR3 runs to 18 residues. Trimming cost V 5 bases and J 4 bases, with 26 bases left between them. In DNA, the CDR3 is TGTGCCAGCAGCACACCCGGTACTCTCGTACCGCTCCGAGAGACCCAGTACTTC. Amino acids: CASSTPGTLVPLRETQYF.